Below, 26 T cell receptor beta chains from the same sample are listed, as sequenced in a study of blood T cell repertoires in COVID-19. The protocol was immunoSEQ multiplex PCR, while the TCRdb copy is restricted to in-frame clones and leaves out a portion. Here the sample spans approximately 500,000 clones, 70% to 90% being singletons. Sequencing was done on a sample of peripheral blood. These TCRs come from a human donor in a cohort sampled during active COVID-19.

This chain joins TRBV5-5 and TRBJ2-7; D gene uncertain. This CDR3 spans 13 amino acids. Germline V gene lookup returns CDR1 SGHKS and CDR2 YYEKEE (reference sequence). V was clipped by 0 bases and J by 2 bases, with 6 bases between them. The CDR3 is CASSLDSPYEQYF. CDR3 DNA: TGTGCCAGCAGCTTGGACAGTCCCTACGAGCAGTACTTC.

Comments on this clone: This may come from a read error, since a much larger clone is one base off. The chain links TRBV14 to TRBJ1-1; D is uncertain. V was pared by 0 bases and J by 5 bases, with 7 bases between. CDR3 length equals 13 residues. Germline V gene data show CDR1 as SGHDN and CDR2 as FVKESK. CDR3 coding DNA: TGTGCCAGCAGCCAAGATTTAAAAACTGAAGCTTTCTTT. This sequence encodes CASSQDLKTEAFF.

This clone has a single count. The chain combines TRBV6-4 with TRBJ1-1; tentatively, D is TRBD1 (6 bases). Looked up from germline, CDR1 is MRHNA and CDR2 is SNTAGT. Deletions cut 3 bases from V and 0 bases from J, with 11 bases between. The CDR3 runs to 15 residues. For the CDR3, the DNA is TGTGCCAGCAGTGAAAATTGGGACATGAACACTGAAGCTTTCTTT. Encoded protein: CASSENWDMNTEAFF.

The chain employs TRBV20-1 and TRBJ2-1; D possibly corresponds to TRBD1 (5 bases). CDR1 is DFQATT and CDR2 is SNEGSKA in the germline V gene (reference sequence). V lost 1 base and J lost 10, with 5 bases in between. The length of the CDR3 is 10 residues. CDR3 loop: CSARGQEQFF. The CDR3 nucleotides read TGCAGTGCTAGAGGACAGGAGCAGTTCTTC.

This clone came up once. The V and J genes are TRBV30 and TRBJ2-3; TRBD1 matches 8 bases. The germline CDR1 and CDR2 sequences are GTSNPN and SVGIG (reference sequence). This CDR3 is built from 14 residues. V lost 2 bases and J lost 0; bases outside the gene matches: 1. CDR3 bases: TGTGCCTGGAGTACAGGGGGGAGCACAGATACGCAGTATTTT. Its protein product is CAWSTGGSTDTQYF.

This sequence joins TRBV6-5 and TRBJ1-5; 10 nucleotides align to TRBD1. J was trimmed by 5 bases and V by 6 bases; bases with no gene match: 4. CDR1 and CDR2 from the germline V gene are MNHEY and SVGAGI. The CDR3 length is 14 residues. The CDR3 loop reads CASRGTGDYQPQHF. The CDR3 DNA is TGTGCCAGCAGGGGGACAGGGGATTATCAGCCCCAGCATTTT.

The chain combines TRBV9 with TRBJ1-3; no clear D. Germline V gene sequence: CDR1 SGDLS, CDR2 YYNGEE. The ends were cut back, 0 bases at V and 4 bases at J, with 8 bases in the middle. The CDR3 runs 14 residues. CDR3 coding DNA: TGTGCCAGCAGCGTAGATGTTGCGGGAAACACCATATATTTT. This sequence encodes CASSVDVAGNTIYF.

This sequence joins TRBV5-1 and TRBJ1-3; D gene ambiguous. There are 15 residues in the CDR3. Per germline, CDR1 SGHRS and CDR2 YFSETQ. V was trimmed by 1 base and J by 4 bases, leaving 12 bases between them. In nucleotides, the CDR3 is TGCGCCAGCAGCTTGTTTGCGGAATCGGGAAACACCATATATTTT. Its protein is CASSLFAESGNTIYF.

Only one count was recorded for this clone. This chain connects TRBV5-4 to TRBJ1-2; a weak D match, TRBD1 (5 bases). Germline V gene data show CDR1 as SGHNT and CDR2 as YYREEE (reference sequence). V shed 3 bases and J shed 2 bases, with 14 bases lying between them. The CDR3 sequence is 15 residues long. The CDR3 nucleotides are TGTGCCAGCAGCTACCCTCAGGGAAGAAACTATGGCTACACCTTC. Protein: CASSYPQGRNYGYTF.

This clone was found a few times. The chain employs TRBV9 and TRBJ1-2; no reliable D call. Per germline, CDR1 SGDLS and CDR2 YYNGEE. Trimming took off 0 bases at V and 4 bases at J, with 13 bases between the two ends. The CDR3 runs 15 residues. CDR3: CASSVDDDLGYGYTF. DNA for the CDR3: TGTGCCAGCAGCGTAGACGACGACTTGGGCTATGGCTACACCTTC.

This chain connects TRBV10-3 to TRBJ1-2; D ambiguous. This CDR3 region has 17 residues. Per the germline V gene, CDR1 is ENHRY and CDR2 is SYGVKD. Trimming took 7 bases from V and 5 from J, leaving 26 bases between them. The CDR3 spells CAINTQLISVGLYGYTF. The CDR3 DNA sequence: TGTGCCATCAACACACAGCTGATCTCTGTTGGCCTTTATGGCTACACCTTC.

J is TRBJ1-5 and V is TRBV19; no definite D call. The CDR3 is 14 amino acids. Germline CDR1 LNHDA, CDR2 SQIVND (reference sequence). V was shortened by 5 bases and J by 1 base, with 9 bases between the two germline ends. Here the CDR3 reads CASSVITSNQPQHF. In DNA, the CDR3 is TGTGCCAGTAGTGTCATCACAAGCAATCAGCCCCAGCATTTT. Complete variable domain (other parts from reference TRBV19 and TRBJ1-5): DGGITQSPKYLFRKEGQNVTLSCEQNLNHDAMYWYRQDPGQGLRLIYYSQIVNDFQKGDIAEGYSVSREKKESFPLTVTSAQKNPTAFYLCASSVITSNQPQHFGDGTRLSIL.

The chain links TRBV2 to TRBJ1-5, with D maybe TRBD1 (5 bases). Germline V gene data show CDR1 as SNHLY and CDR2 as FYNNEI. The CDR3 runs to 15 residues. The germline V and J ends were trimmed by 2 bases and 3 bases, with 11 bases remaining between them. CDR3 in amino acids: CASSELGQTNQPQHF. In DNA form, the CDR3 reads TGTGCCAGCAGTGAATTGGGGCAGACCAATCAGCCCCAGCATTTT.

The J gene is TRBJ1-6, the V gene TRBV6-1, with 7 positions matching TRBD1. Germline V gene data show CDR1 as MNHNS and CDR2 as SASEGT. Trimming cost V 3 bases and J 0 bases; bases outside gene matches: 8. The CDR3 has 18 residues. CDR3 sequence reads: CASSDLGTAYSYNSPLHF. For the CDR3, the DNA is TGTGCCAGCAGTGACCTTGGGACAGCCTACTCCTATAATTCACCCCTCCACTTT.

The rearrangement uses TRBV7-2 and TRBJ2-7; D not certain. V gave up 3 bases and J gave up 7 bases, with 19 bases separating them. CDR3 size: 15 residues. Germline V gene sequence: CDR1 SGHTA, CDR2 FQGNSA. In DNA, the CDR3 is TGTGCCAGCAGCTTCGGAGAGTCAGTGATGAATGAGCAGTACTTC. It is translated as CASSFGESVMNEQYF.

This chain links TRBV5-1 with TRBJ2-6, with D perhaps TRBD2 (6 bases). Deletions cut 2 bases from V and 0 bases from J, with 12 bases between. This CDR3 comprises 17 residues. Germline CDR1 SGHRS, CDR2 YFSETQ. The chain's CDR3 is CASSFLASPSGANVLTF. CDR3 sequence (DNA): TGCGCCAGCAGCTTTCTAGCGAGTCCCTCTGGGGCCAACGTCCTGACTTTC. Full variable domain (rest looked up from reference TRBV5-1 and TRBJ2-6): KAGVTQTPRYLIKTRGQQVTLSCSPISGHRSVSWYQQTPGQGLQFLFEYFSETQRNKGNFPGRFSGRQFSNSRSEMNVSTLELGDSALYLCASSFLASPSGANVLTFGAGSRLTVL.

The rearrangement links TRBV7-8 to TRBJ2-7; the D gene is possibly TRBD1 (5 bases). V was shortened by 0 bases and J by 4 bases, with 13 bases between the two germline ends. This CDR3 is 15 amino acids long. CDR1 SGHVS and CDR2 FQNEAQ come from the germline V gene. The DNA of the CDR3 is TGTGCCAGCAGCTTAGCGCAAGGGGCGAGTTACGAGCAGTACTTC. This codes for CASSLAQGASYEQYF. Combining the CDR3 with reference TRBV7-8 and TRBJ2-7 gives the whole variable domain GAGVSQSPRYKVAKRGQDVALRCDPISGHVSLFWYQQALGQGPEFLTYFQNEAQLDKSGLPSDRFFAERPEGSVSTLKIQRTQQEDSAVYLCASSLAQGASYEQYFGPGTRLTVT.

This chain joins TRBV19 and TRBJ2-2; D gene unclear. This CDR3 is built from 18 residues. Germline values: CDR1 LNHDA, CDR2 SQIVND (reference sequence). V lost 3 bases, J lost 0 bases, and 17 bases lay in between. The CDR3 DNA follows: TGTGCCAGTAGTATCGACCGACACAGTTCCGCGAACACCGGGGAGCTGTTTTTT. Its translation: CASSIDRHSSANTGELFF.

This chain uses TRBV5-6 with TRBJ2-7; tentative D call: TRBD2 (6 bases). V dropped 4 bases and J dropped 4 bases, with 15 bases sitting between them. The CDR3 length is 14 residues. Germline values: CDR1 SGHDT, CDR2 YYEEEE. Written as DNA, the CDR3 is TGTGCCAGCAGCCGTCGACTAGAATGGTACGAGCAGTACTTC. Translated: CASSRRLEWYEQYF.

J is TRBJ2-3 and V is TRBV15; D gene ambiguous. V was shortened by 0 bases and J by 3 bases, with 4 bases between the two germline ends. CDR3 length: 13 amino acids. Germline assignment: CDR1 LNHNV and CDR2 YYDKDF (reference sequence). The CDR3 bases are TGTGCCACCAGCAGAGATAGAACAGATACGCAGTATTTT. This codes for CATSRDRTDTQYF.

The chain employs TRBV5-8 and TRBJ2-1, with D tentatively TRBD1 (5 bases). Trimming cost V 2 bases and J 9 bases, with 12 bases left between them. This CDR3 comprises 13 residues. CDR1 is SGHTS, CDR2 YDEGEE, per germline. Here the CDR3 DNA reads TGTGCCAGCAGCTTATCAGGGCAGGGTGAGCAGTTCTTC. It is translated as CASSLSGQGEQFF.

Here the CDR3 DNA reads TGCGCCAGCTCCGGGACAGGGGGCTCCTACGAGCAGTACTTC. Translation gives CASSGTGGSYEQYF. The chain uses TRBV5-1 and TRBJ2-7, with 11 bases identical to TRBD1. Germline lookup yields CDR1 SGHRS and CDR2 YFSETQ. V dropped 7 bases and J dropped 0; count of bases not matched to a gene: 3. The CDR3 has 14 residues.

The chain uses TRBV18 and TRBJ2-1; 8 bases line up with TRBD1. Germline V gene data show CDR1 as KGHSH and CDR2 as LQKENI. CDR3 length equals 16 residues. Trimming at V came to 3 bases and at J to 4 bases, leaving 8 bases not matched to a gene. The CDR3 is CASSPTGEIRYNEQFF. CDR3 DNA sequence: TGTGCCAGCTCACCGACAGGGGAAATAAGGTACAATGAGCAGTTCTTC.

The genes are TRBV12-3 or TRBV12-4 and TRBJ1-1; D might be TRBD1 (6 bases). V was shortened by 6 bases and J by 7 bases, with 15 bases between the two germline ends. This CDR3 comprises 13 residues. The CDR3 nucleotides read TGTGCCAGCAGGGTGACAGGCTCCCTTGAAGCTTTCTTT. This encodes CASRVTGSLEAFF.

Note on this clone: The sample has other DNA sequences that encode this CDR3 too. V and J are TRBV6-5 and TRBJ2-5, with TRBD1 identical over 7 bases. The CDR3 has 15 amino acids. Trimming took 4 bases from V and 1 from J; bases not matched to a gene: 6. CDR1 is MNHEY and CDR2 is SVGAGI in the germline V gene. In nucleotides, the CDR3 is TGTGCCAGCAGTTGGGACAGAGGCTCCCAAGAGACCCAGTACTTC. Translated: CASSWDRGSQETQYF.

The chain is built from TRBV5-8 and TRBJ2-1, with 14 bases lining up with TRBD2. The V segment lost 6 bases and the J segment 15 bases; nucleotides outside the gene matches: 14. The CDR3 is 15 amino acids. Germline CDR1 is SGHTS and CDR2 is YDEGEE. As DNA, the CDR3 is TGTGCCAGCAACACGAGGGGACTAGCGGGAGTTGGGCGGTTCTTC. It is translated as CASNTRGLAGVGRFF.